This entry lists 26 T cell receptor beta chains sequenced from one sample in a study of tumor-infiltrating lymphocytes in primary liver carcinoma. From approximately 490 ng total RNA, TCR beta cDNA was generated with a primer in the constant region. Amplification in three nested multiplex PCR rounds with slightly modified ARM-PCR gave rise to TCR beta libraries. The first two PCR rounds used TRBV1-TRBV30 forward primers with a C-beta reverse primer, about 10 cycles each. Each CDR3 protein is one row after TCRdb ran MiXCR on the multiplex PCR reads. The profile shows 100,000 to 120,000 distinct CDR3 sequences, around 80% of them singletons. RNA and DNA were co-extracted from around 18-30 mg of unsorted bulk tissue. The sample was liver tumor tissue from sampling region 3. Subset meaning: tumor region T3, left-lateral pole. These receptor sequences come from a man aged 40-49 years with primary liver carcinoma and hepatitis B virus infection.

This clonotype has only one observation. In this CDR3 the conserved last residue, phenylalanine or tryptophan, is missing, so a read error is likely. CDR3 in amino acids: CASSLRLAGDSSGTKNIQYL. CDR3 DNA sequence: TGTGCCAGCAGCTTAAGACTAGCGGGTGACTCGAGCGGGACCAAAAACATTCAGTACTTG. The V and J genes are TRBV11-2 and TRBJ2-4; TRBD2 matches at 10 bases. The CDR3 runs 20 residues. Germline V lookup: CDR1 SGHAT, CDR2 FQNNGV. V shed 2 bases, J shed 2 bases, and the junction held 15 bases outside the gene matches.

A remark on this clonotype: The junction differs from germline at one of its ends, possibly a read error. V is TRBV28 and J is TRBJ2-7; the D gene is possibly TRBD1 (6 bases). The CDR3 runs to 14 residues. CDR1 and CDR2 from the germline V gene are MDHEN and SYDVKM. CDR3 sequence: CASSMDSYSYKQYF. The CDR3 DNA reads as TGTGCCAGCAGTATGGACAGTTACTCCTACAAGCAGTACTTC.

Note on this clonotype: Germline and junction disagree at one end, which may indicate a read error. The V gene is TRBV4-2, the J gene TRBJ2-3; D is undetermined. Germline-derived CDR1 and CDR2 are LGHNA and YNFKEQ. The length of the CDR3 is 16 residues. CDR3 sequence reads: CASRQDSAPRTDMQYF. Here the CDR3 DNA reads TGTGCCAGCAGACAAGATTCAGCCCCTCGTACAGATATGCAGTATTTT.

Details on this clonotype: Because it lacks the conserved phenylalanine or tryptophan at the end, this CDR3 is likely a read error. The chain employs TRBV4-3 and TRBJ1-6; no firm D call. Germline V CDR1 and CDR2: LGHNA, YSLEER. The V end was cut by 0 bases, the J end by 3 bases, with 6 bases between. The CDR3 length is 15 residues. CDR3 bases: TGCGCCAGCAGCCAAGAACAGTTCTATAATTCACCCCTCCACTGT. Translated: CASSQEQFYNSPLHC.

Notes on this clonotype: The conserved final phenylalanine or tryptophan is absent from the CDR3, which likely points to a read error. The CDR3 DNA is TGTGCCAACAGCTCCATCACGGCGAATACGCAGTATCTT. As protein: CANSSITANTQYL. The chain is built from TRBV11-2 and TRBJ2-3; no clear D. This CDR3 region has 13 residues. The germline V gene encodes CDR1 SGHAT and CDR2 FQNNGV.

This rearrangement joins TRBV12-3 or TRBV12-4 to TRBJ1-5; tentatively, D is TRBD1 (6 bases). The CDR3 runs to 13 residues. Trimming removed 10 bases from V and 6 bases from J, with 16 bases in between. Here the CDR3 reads CANNNRVSQPQHF. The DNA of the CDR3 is TGTGCCAACAATAACAGGGTATCTCAGCCCCAGCATTTT.

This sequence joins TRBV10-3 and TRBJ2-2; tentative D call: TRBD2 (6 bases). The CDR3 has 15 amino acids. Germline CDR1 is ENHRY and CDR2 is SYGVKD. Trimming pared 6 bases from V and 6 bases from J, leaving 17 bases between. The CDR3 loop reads CAISGDSPTAGELFF. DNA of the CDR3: TGTGCCATCAGCGGGGACTCCCCGACCGCCGGGGAGCTGTTTTTT.

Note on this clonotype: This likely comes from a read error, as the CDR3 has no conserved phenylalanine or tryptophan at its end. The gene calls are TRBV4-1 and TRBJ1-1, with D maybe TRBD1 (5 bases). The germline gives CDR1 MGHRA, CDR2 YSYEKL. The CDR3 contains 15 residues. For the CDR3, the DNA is TGCGCCAGTAGCCTTTCTGGGGGGGGAGGCACTGAAGCTTTCTTA. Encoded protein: CASSLSGGGGTEAFL.

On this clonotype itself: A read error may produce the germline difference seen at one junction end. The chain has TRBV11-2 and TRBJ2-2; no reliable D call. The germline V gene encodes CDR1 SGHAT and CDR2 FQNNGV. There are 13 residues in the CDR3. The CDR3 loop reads CAGSPRPIGELFF. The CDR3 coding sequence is TGTGCCGGCAGTCCGCGCCCCATAGGAGAGCTGTTTTTT.

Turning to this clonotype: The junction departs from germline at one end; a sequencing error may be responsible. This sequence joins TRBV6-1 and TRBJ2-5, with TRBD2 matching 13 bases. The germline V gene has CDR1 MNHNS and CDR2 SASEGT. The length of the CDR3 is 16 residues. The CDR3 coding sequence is TGTGCCAGCGGTCCCCGGACTAGCGGGAGTATAGAGACCCAGAACTTC. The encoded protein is CASGPRTSGSIETQNF.

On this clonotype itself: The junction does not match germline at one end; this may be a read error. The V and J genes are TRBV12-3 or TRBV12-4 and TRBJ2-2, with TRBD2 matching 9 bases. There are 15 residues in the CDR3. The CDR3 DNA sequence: TGTGCCAGCAGTTTAATTCTGAGGCGCGGGGGGGAGATGTTTTTT. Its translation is CASSLILRRGGEMFF.

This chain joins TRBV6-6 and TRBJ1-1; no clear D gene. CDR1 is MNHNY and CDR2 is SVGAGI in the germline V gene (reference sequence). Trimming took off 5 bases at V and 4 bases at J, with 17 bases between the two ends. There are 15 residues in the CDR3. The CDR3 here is CASSIPPARGTEAFF. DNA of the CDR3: TGTGCCAGCAGTATTCCGCCGGCGCGAGGCACTGAAGCTTTCTTT.

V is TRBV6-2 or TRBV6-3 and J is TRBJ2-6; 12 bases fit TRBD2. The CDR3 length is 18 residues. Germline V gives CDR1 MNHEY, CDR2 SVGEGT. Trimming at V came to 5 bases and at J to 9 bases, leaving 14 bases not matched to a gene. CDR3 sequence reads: CASSTLAGGNSVVNVLTF. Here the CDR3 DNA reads TGTGCCAGCAGTACCCTAGCGGGAGGGAACTCTGTGGTCAACGTCCTGACTTTC.

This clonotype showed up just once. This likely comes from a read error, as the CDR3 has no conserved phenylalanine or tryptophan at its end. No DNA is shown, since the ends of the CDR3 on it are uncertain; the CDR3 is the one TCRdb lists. The chain's CDR3 is CASSLDGGPRELLS. The chain is built from TRBV12-3 or TRBV12-4 and TRBJ2-2; TRBD1 is taken as the D call from the table, unchecked against the DNA. The CDR3 numbers 14 amino acids, ends counted.

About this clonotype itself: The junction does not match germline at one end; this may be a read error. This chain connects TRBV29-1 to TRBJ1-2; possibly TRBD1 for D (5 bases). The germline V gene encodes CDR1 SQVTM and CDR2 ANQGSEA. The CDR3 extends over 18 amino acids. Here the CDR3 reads CRVGAPTGTQVVYYGYTF. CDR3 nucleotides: TGCAGAGTTGGGGCACCAACAGGAACTCAAGTGGTTTACTATGGCTACACCTTC.

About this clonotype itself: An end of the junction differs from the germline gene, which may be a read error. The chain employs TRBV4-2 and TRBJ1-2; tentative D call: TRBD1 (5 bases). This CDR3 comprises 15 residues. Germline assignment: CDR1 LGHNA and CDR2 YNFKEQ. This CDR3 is CASSQGTGSNYGYAF. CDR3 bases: TGTGCCAGCAGCCAAGGAACAGGAAGTAACTATGGCTACGCCTTC.

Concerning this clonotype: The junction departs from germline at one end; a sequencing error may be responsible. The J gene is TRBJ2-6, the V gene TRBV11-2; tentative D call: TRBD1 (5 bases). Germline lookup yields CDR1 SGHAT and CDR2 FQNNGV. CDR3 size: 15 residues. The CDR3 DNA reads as TGTACCACCCAGTGGCCGCGCTCTGGGGCCAACATCCTGACTTTC. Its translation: CTTQWPRSGANILTF.

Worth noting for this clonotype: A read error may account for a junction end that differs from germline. CDR3 amino acids: CTSSLSRGIAEAFF. In nucleotides, the CDR3 is TGTACCAGTAGCTTAAGTCGGGGGATAGCTGAAGCTTTCTTT. The chain links TRBV11-1 to TRBJ1-1; a weak D match, TRBD1 (5 bases). Germline V CDR1 and CDR2: SGHAT, FQDESV (reference sequence). The CDR3 is 14 residues long.

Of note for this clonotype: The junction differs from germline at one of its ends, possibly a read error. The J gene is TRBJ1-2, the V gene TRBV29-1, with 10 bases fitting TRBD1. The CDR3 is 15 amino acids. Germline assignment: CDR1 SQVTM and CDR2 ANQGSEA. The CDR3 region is CSVSGQGTGNYGYIF. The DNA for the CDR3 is TGCAGCGTGTCGGGACAGGGGACCGGCAACTATGGCTACATCTTC.

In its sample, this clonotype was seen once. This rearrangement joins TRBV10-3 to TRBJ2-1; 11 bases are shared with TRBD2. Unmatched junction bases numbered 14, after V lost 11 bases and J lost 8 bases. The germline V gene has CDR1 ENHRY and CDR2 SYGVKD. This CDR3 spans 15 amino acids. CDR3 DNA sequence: TGTGCCTTAACCGCCATAGCGGGAGGGTCGGATGAGCAGTTCTTC. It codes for CALTAIAGGSDEQFF.

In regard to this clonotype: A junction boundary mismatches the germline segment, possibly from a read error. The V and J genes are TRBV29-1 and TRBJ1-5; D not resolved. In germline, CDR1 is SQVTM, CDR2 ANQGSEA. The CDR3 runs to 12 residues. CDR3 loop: CNVRGGNQPQHF. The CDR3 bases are TGCAACGTTCGGGGAGGCAATCAGCCCCAGCATTTT.

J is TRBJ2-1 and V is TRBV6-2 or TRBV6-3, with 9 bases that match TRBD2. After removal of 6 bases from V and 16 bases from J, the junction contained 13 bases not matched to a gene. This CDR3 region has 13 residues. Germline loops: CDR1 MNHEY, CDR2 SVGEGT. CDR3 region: CASRPGLAGRHFF. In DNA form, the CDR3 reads TGTGCCAGCAGACCGGGACTAGCCGGGAGACACTTCTTC.

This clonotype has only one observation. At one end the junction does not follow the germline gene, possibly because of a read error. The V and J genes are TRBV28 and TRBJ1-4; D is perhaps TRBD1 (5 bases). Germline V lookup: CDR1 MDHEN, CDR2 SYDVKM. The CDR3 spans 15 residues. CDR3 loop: CASSSRAGSNEKPFF. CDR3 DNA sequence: TGTGCCAGCAGTTCTCGGGCAGGGAGCAATGAAAAACCGTTTTTT.

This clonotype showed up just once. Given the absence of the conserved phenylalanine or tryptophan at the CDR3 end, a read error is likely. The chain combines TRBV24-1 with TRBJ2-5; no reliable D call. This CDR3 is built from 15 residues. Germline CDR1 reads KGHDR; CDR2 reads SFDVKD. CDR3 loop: CATSDWKGRQEIQYL. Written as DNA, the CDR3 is TGTGCCACCAGTGATTGGAAGGGCAGGCAAGAGATCCAGTACTTA.

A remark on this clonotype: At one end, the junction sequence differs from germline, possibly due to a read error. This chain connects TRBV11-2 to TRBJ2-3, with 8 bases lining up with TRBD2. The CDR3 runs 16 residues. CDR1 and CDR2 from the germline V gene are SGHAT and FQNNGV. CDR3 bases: TGTGTCAGCAGCATACAAGCGGGAGTCAGCACAGATACGCAGTTTTTT. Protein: CVSSIQAGVSTDTQFF.

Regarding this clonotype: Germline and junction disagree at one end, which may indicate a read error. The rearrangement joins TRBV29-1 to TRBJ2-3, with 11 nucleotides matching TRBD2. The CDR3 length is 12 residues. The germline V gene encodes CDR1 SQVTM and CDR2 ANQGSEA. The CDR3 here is CSGVSGRDTQYF. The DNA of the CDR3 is TGCAGCGGAGTTAGCGGGAGGGATACACAGTATTTT.